These 21 T cell receptor beta chains were all obtained from the same sample, sequenced in a study of tumor and adjacent non-tumor tissue in lung cancer. The library came from three nested PCR rounds adapted from ARM-PCR protocols. TCRdb passed the multiplex PCR reads through MiXCR, listing each CDR3 protein once. The sample yields over 40,000 distinct CDR3 sequences, roughly 60% seen once. This sample's RNA came from whole unsorted tissue. This non-tumor lung sample came from over 3 cm beyond the tumor edge. Sample: distant non-tumor lung tissue. The receptors stem from a woman between 40 and 50 years old with non-small cell lung cancer.

This clonotype was counted a single time. Mismatch with germline at one junction end may stem from a read error. This chain connects TRBV14 to TRBJ2-2; 10 bases match TRBD2. This CDR3 contains 14 residues. Germline V gives CDR1 SGHDN, CDR2 FVKESK. CDR3 DNA sequence: TGTGCCCGCAGAGCGGGAGGGAACACCGGGGAGCTGTCCTTT. It yields the protein CARRAGGNTGELSF.

This clonotype was detected a few times. V is TRBV4-2 and J is TRBJ1-2; no firm D call. The CDR3 runs to 15 residues. V gave up 1 base and J gave up 4 bases, with 13 bases separating them. Germline V lookup: CDR1 LGHNA, CDR2 YNFKEQ. CDR3 sequence reads: CASSQGCTAPYGYTF. CDR3 in DNA: TGTGCCAGCAGCCAAGGGTGCACAGCCCCCTATGGCTACACCTTC.

In its sample, this clonotype was seen many times. The gene calls are TRBV5-4 and TRBJ2-5, with D uncertain. The CDR3 runs to 15 residues. CDR1 is SGHNT and CDR2 is YYREEE in the germline V gene (reference sequence). Trimming cost V 3 bases and J 0 bases, with 12 bases left between them. CDR3 DNA: TGTGCCAGCAGCTCGCCTCAAGGGAACCAAGAGACCCAGTACTTC. Translating it yields CASSSPQGNQETQYF.

In its sample, this clonotype is medium-sized. The V and J genes are TRBV11-2 and TRBJ2-1; 11 bases line up with TRBD2. The germline CDR1 and CDR2 sequences are SGHAT and FQNNGV. The CDR3 contains 14 residues. V was clipped by 5 bases and J by 4 bases; unmatched bases: 1. The CDR3 DNA is TGTGCCAGCAGCATAGCGGGGGGGTACAATGAGCAGTTCTTC. Amino acids: CASSIAGGYNEQFF. Complete variable domain (other parts from reference TRBV11-2 and TRBJ2-1): EAGVAQSPRYKIIEKRQSVAFWCNPISGHATLYWYQQILGQGPKLLIQFQNNGVVDDSQLPKDRFSAERLKGVDSTLKIQPAKLEDSAVYLCASSIAGGYNEQFFGPGTRLTVL.

V gene TRBV30 combines with J gene TRBJ1-3, with D perhaps matching TRBD1 (6 bases). Trimming pared 2 bases from V and 2 bases from J, leaving 10 bases between. CDR3 size: 14 residues. Germline V gives CDR1 GTSNPN, CDR2 SVGIG (reference sequence). The CDR3 reads CAWSTGNAGNTIYF. As DNA, the CDR3 is TGTGCCTGGAGTACAGGGAACGCTGGAAACACCATATATTTT.

This clonotype was seen more than once but under ten times. A single base separates this from a much larger clone, so it may be a read error. CDR3 DNA: TGCGTCAGTTGCCGGATGATCTCTGGAAACACCATATATTTT. Its protein product is CVSCRMISGNTIYF. The J gene is TRBJ1-3, the V gene TRBV10-2; unclear D gene. This CDR3 has 14 residues. Germline-derived CDR1 and CDR2 are WSHSY and SAAADI.

A remark on this clonotype: A read error may produce the germline difference seen at one junction end. V is TRBV5-6 and J is TRBJ1-2; TRBD1 agrees at 10 bases. CDR1 is SGHDT, CDR2 YYEEEE, per germline. The CDR3 is made up of 15 amino acids. The CDR3 sequence: CVSSIGDRGIYGYTF. In nucleotides, the CDR3 is TGTGTCAGCAGCATAGGGGACAGGGGCATCTATGGCTACACCTTC.

For this clonotype: A junction boundary mismatches the germline segment, possibly from a read error. The J gene is TRBJ2-1, the V gene TRBV11-2, with 10 bases matching TRBD2. The CDR3 is 14 residues long. CDR1 is SGHAT and CDR2 is FQNNGV in the germline V gene. The CDR3 region has the DNA TGTGCCAGCAGCTGGACTAGCGGAAACACAGAGCGGTTCTTC. It translates to CASSWTSGNTERFF.

Concerning this clonotype itself: A single base separates this from a much larger clone, so it may be a read error. The chain is built from TRBV6-5 and TRBJ1-1, with D possibly matching TRBD1 (5 bases). In germline, CDR1 is MNHEY, CDR2 SVGAGI. The germline V and J ends were trimmed by 0 bases and 4 bases, with 15 bases remaining between them. The length of the CDR3 is 16 residues. CDR3: CASSYSRRWGSTEAFF. The DNA for the CDR3 is TGTGCCAGCAGTTACTCGCGACGGTGGGGGAGCACTGAAGCTTTCTTT.

The V gene is TRBV20-1, the J gene TRBJ2-1; D possibly corresponds to TRBD1 (5 bases). CDR3 size: 12 residues. Trimming removed 6 bases at V and 8 bases at J, with 14 bases between. Germline loops: CDR1 DFQATT, CDR2 SNEGSKA (reference sequence). The CDR3 spells CSASDTVDEQFF. The CDR3 DNA is TGCAGTGCATCGGACACTGTGGATGAGCAGTTCTTC.

A word on this clonotype: The junction departs from germline at one end; a sequencing error may be responsible. V usage is TRBV5-1 and J usage is TRBJ2-1; 7 nucleotides line up with TRBD2. Germline values: CDR1 SGHRS, CDR2 YFSETQ. This CDR3 has 17 residues. The CDR3 spells CANSPGGGRRSYDEQFF. CDR3 sequence (DNA): TGCGCCAACAGTCCTGGGGGGGGTCGACGATCCTACGATGAGCAGTTCTTC.

Note on this clonotype: This may arise from a read error, as a much more abundant clone is one base away. The gene calls are TRBV20-1 and TRBJ2-7; TRBD2 aligns across 7 bases. Germline assignment: CDR1 DFQATT and CDR2 SNEGSKA (reference sequence). The CDR3 length is 14 residues. The CDR3: CSASFAGLSYEQCF. The CDR3 region has the DNA TGCAGTGCTAGTTTCGCGGGACTATCCTACGAGCAGTGCTTC.

This clonotype came up a few times. Since a much larger clone is just one base distant, this may be a read error. J is TRBJ1-1 and V is TRBV6-1; D is uncertain. Looked up from germline, CDR1 is MNHNS and CDR2 is SASEGT. The CDR3 covers 12 residues. The CDR3 loop is CAGSPLWEEAFF. As DNA, the CDR3 is TGTGCCGGCAGTCCCCTATGGGAAGAAGCTTTCTTT.

Note on this clonotype: Here the CDR3 omits its conserved ending phenylalanine or tryptophan, so a read error is the likely source. The chain employs TRBV6-6 and TRBJ1-2; D may be TRBD1 (5 bases). The V and J ends lost 7 bases and 4 bases respectively, with 13 bases between them. CDR3 size: 13 residues. CDR1 and CDR2 (germline): MNHNY, SVGAGI (reference sequence). The DNA for the CDR3 is TGTGCCAGCACTGTTAGGGGCAGCTATGGCTACACCCTC. The encoded protein is CASTVRGSYGYTL.

Remarks on this clonotype: As the CDR3 is not closed by the conserved phenylalanine or tryptophan, this likely results from a read error. The chain recombines TRBV6-5 with TRBJ1-6; D call uncertain. The CDR3 runs to 17 residues. V shed 0 bases and J shed 3 bases, with 12 bases lying between them. CDR1 and CDR2 from the germline V gene are MNHEY and SVGAGI. The DNA of the CDR3 is TGTGCCAGCAGTTACTCACGGGAGATCGTCTATAATTCACCCCTCCACTCT. Protein: CASSYSREIVYNSPLHS.

A remark on this clonotype: No conserved phenylalanine or tryptophan is present at the end of the CDR3, so a read error is the likely explanation. The DNA is omitted, as the CDR3 cannot be located on it reliably, and the CDR3 follows TCRdb's listing. V is TRBV11-3 and J is TRBJ2-7; the table calls TRBD1, which could not be checked here. Germline V gene sequence: CDR1 SGHNT, CDR2 YENEEA. The CDR3 comprises 12 residues, both ends counted. The chain's CDR3 is CASSIERGEQYL.

CDR3 region: CASSPAGLRDTQYF. CDR3 coding DNA: TGTGCCAGCAGTCCAGCGGGATTGAGAGATACGCAGTATTTT. The chain carries TRBV28 and TRBJ2-3, with TRBD2 matching 7 bases. J gave up 5 bases and V 5 bases, and 7 bases lay outside the gene matches. The CDR3 totals 14 residues. Germline V CDR1 and CDR2: MDHEN, SYDVKM.

The rearrangement uses TRBV11-3 and TRBJ2-1; the match to TRBD2 covers 8 bases. V dropped 7 bases and J dropped 12; count of bases not matched to a gene: 17. CDR3 length: 15 residues. Germline lookup yields CDR1 SGHNT and CDR2 YENEEA. CDR3 protein: CASNSRTSGGRRQFF. CDR3 DNA sequence: TGTGCCAGCAACTCCCGCACCAGCGGGGGACGCAGGCAGTTCTTC.

Worth noting for this clonotype: Relative to the germline gene, one junction end is altered; a read error may explain this. V usage is TRBV11-2 and J usage is TRBJ2-1; TRBD1 or TRBD2 may be the D gene (5 bases each). CDR3 length: 16 amino acids. Germline CDR1 is SGHAT and CDR2 is FQNNGV. This chain's CDR3 is CVSSLGPPSGRNEQFF. The CDR3 DNA reads as TGTGTCAGCAGCTTAGGGCCACCATCGGGGCGCAATGAGCAGTTCTTC.

The genes are TRBV7-3 and TRBJ2-1; 7 nucleotides align to TRBD2. The germline V gene has CDR1 SGHTA and CDR2 FQGTGA. Trimming at V came to 5 bases and at J to 14 bases, leaving 9 bases not matched to a gene. This CDR3 has 12 residues. The CDR3 region is CASSPGEGRKFF. The DNA of the CDR3 is TGTGCCAGCAGCCCGGGGGAGGGTCGGAAGTTCTTC.

The table lists this clonotype with many counts. The gene calls are TRBV29-1 and TRBJ1-1; no reliable D call. This CDR3 contains 14 residues. Between the trimmed V and J ends, which lost 3 bases and 2 bases, there was a span of 13 bases. Germline V gene lookup returns CDR1 SQVTM and CDR2 ANQGSEA. CDR3: CSVDRGRSNTEAFF. The CDR3 DNA reads TGCAGCGTTGACCGAGGACGGTCCAACACTGAAGCTTTCTTT.